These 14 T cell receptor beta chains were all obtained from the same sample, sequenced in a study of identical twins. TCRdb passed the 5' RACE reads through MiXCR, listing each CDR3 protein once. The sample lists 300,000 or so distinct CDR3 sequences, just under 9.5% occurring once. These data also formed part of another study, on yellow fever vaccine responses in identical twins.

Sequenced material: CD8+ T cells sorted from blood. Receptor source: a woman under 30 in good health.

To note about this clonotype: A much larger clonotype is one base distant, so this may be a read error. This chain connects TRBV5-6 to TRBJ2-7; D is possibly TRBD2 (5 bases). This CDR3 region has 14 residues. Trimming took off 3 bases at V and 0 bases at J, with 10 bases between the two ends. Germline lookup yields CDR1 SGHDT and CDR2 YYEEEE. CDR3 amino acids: CASSSGMSSYEQYF. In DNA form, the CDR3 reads TGTGCCAGCAGCTCCGGGATGAGCTCCTACGAGCAGTACTTC.

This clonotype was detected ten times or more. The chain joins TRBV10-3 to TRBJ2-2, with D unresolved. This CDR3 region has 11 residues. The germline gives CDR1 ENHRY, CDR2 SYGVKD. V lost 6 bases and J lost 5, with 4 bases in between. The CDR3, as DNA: TGTGCCATCAGAGAGACCGGGGAGCTGTTTTTT. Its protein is CAIRETGELFF.

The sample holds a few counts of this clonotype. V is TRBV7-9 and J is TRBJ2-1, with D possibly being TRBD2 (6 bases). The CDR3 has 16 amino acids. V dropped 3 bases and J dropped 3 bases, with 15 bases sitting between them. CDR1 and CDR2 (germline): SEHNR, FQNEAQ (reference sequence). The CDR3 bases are TGTGCCAGCAGCTTCCCTAGCGCCAGTCTCTACAATGAGCAGTTCTTC. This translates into CASSFPSASLYNEQFF.

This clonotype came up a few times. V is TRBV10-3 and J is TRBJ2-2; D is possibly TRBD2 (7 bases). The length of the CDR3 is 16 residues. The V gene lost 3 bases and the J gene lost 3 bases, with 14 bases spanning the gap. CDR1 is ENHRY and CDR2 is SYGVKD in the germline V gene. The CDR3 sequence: CAISDAGARDTGELFF. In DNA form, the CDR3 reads TGTGCCATCAGTGACGCGGGGGCGAGGGACACCGGGGAGCTGTTTTTT.

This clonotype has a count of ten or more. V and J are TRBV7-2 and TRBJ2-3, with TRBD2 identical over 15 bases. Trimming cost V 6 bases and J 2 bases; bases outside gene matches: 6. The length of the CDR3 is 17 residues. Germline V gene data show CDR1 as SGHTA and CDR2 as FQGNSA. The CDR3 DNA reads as TGTGCCAGCAGGGAGGGACTAGCGGGGGGCCCCACAGATACGCAGTATTTT. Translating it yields CASREGLAGGPTDTQYF.

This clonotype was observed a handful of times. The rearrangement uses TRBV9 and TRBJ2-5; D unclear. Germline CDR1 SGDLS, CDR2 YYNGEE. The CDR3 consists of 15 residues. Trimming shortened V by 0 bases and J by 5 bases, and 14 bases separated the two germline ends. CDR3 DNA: TGTGCCAGCAGCGTAGTCACCGGGCCCAGGGAGACCCAGTACTTC. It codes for CASSVVTGPRETQYF.

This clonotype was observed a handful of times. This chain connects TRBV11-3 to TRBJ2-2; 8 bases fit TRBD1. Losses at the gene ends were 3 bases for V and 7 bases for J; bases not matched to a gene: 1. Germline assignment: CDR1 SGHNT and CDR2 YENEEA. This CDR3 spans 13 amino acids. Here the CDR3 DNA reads TGTGCCAGCAGCTTTGGACAGGGCGGGGAGCTGTTTTTT. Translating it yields CASSFGQGGELFF.

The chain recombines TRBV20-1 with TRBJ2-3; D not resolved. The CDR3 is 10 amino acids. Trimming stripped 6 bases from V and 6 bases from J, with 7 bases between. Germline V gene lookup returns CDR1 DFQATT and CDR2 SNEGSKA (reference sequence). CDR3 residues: CSAQRDTQYF. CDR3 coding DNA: TGCAGTGCCCAGAGGGATACGCAGTATTTT.

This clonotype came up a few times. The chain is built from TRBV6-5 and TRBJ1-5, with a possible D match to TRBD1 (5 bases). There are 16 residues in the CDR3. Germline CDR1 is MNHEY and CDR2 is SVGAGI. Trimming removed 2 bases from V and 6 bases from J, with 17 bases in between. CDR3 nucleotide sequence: TGTGCCAGCAGTTACCCGCAGGCCAGGGCGGGTCAGCCCCAGCATTTT. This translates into CASSYPQARAGQPQHF.

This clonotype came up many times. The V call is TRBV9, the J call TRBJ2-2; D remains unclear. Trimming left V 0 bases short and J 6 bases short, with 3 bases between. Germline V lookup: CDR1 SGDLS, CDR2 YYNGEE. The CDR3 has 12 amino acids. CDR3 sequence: CASSVGSGELFF. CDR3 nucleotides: TGTGCCAGCAGCGTAGGATCCGGGGAGCTGTTTTTT.

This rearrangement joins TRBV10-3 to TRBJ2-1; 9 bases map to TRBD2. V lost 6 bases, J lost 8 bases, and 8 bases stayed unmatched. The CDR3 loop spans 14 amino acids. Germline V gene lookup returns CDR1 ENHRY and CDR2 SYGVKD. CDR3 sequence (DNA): TGTGCCATCAGGGGTAGCGGGAGTGCGGATGAGCAGTTCTTC. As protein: CAIRGSGSADEQFF.

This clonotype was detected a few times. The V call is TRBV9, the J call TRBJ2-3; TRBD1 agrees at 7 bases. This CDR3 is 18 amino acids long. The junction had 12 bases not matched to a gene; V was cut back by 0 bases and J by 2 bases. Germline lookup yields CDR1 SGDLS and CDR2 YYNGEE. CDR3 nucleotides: TGTGCCAGCAGCGTAGGTCGCTTGGGACAGACCCACACAGATACGCAGTATTTT. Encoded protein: CASSVGRLGQTHTDTQYF.

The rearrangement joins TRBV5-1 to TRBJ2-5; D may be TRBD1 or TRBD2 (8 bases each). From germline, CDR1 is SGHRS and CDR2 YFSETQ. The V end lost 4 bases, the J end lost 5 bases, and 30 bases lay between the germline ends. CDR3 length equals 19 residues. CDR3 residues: CASSGGTGTPGTREETQYF. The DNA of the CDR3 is TGCGCCAGCAGCGGGGGGACAGGCACTCCCGGGACTAGAGAGGAGACCCAGTACTTC.

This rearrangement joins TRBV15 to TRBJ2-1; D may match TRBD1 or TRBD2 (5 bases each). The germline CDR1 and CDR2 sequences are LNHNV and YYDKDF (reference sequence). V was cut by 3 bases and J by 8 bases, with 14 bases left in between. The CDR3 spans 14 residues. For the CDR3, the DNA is TGTGCCACCAGCAGGCGAGGGGAACTCTATGAGCAGTTCTTC. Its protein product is CATSRRGELYEQFF. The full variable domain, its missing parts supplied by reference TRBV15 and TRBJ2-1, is DAMVIQNPRYQVTQFGKPVTLSCSQTLNHNVMYWYQQKSSQAPKLLFHYYDKDFNNEADTPDNFQSRRPNTSFCFLDIRSPGLGDTAMYLCATSRRGELYEQFFGPGTRLTVL.